One sample yielded the 30 T cell receptor beta chains listed below, sequenced in a study of blood T cell repertoires in COVID-19. Profiled with immunoSEQ multiplex PCR; TCRdb holds only in-frame clones, not every one. The table records about 87,000 clones, roughly 76% of them present only once. The sequencing sample was made of peripheral blood. Every receptor here comes from a woman older than 75 with active or convalescent COVID-19.

The V call is TRBV7-2, the J call TRBJ2-2; 7 bases fit TRBD2. V was pared by 0 bases and J by 5 bases, with 0 bases of the junction left unmatched. The germline V gene has CDR1 SGHTA and CDR2 FQGNSA. The CDR3 is made up of 14 amino acids. This chain's CDR3 is CASSLAGGTGELFF. CDR3 coding DNA: TGTGCCAGCAGCTTAGCGGGGGGGACCGGGGAGCTGTTTTTT.

The J gene is TRBJ2-1, the V gene TRBV7-2, with D possibly matching TRBD2 (6 bases). This CDR3 region has 11 residues. In germline, CDR1 is SGHTA, CDR2 FQGNSA. V was clipped by 2 bases and J by 12 bases, with 8 bases between them. The CDR3 reads CASSLLGGQFF. CDR3 DNA: TGTGCCAGCAGCTTACTGGGAGGGCAGTTCTTC. Based on the CDR3 plus reference TRBV7-2 and TRBJ2-1, the full variable domain is GAGVSQSPSNKVTEKGKDVELRCDPISGHTALYWYRQSLGQGLEFLIYFQGNSAPDKSGLPSDRFSAERTGGSVSTLTIQRTQQEDSAVYLCASSLLGGQFFGPGTRLTVL.

CDR3 DNA sequence: TGTGCCAGCAGATCTCCGAGGTACACTGAAGCTTTCTTT. Its translation: CASRSPRYTEAFF. The gene calls are TRBV6-5 and TRBJ1-1, with D uncertain. The CDR3 has 13 residues. V lost 6 bases and J lost 3, with 11 bases in between. Germline CDR1 and CDR2: MNHEY and SVGAGI.

V and J are TRBV3-1 (or the pseudogene TRBV3-2) and TRBJ2-2; TRBD1 might be the D (5 bases). V was shortened by 1 base and J by 7 bases, with 16 bases between the two germline ends. Germline CDR1 is LGHDT and CDR2 is YNNKEL (reference sequence). CDR3 length: 16 residues. The CDR3 reads CASSQGGRVDGGELFF. The CDR3 DNA reads TGTGCCAGCAGCCAAGGGGGCAGGGTTGATGGCGGGGAGCTGTTTTTT.

Comments on this clone: An end of the junction differs from the germline gene, which may be a read error. The chain is built from TRBV7-7 and TRBJ2-7; weak D call: TRBD2 (7 bases). The CDR3 loop spans 15 amino acids. Germline CDR1 is SSHAT and CDR2 is FNYEAQ (reference sequence). CDR3 sequence reads: CASSLGGGLSYEQYF. For the CDR3, the DNA is TGTGCTAGCAGCTTAGGGGGAGGGCTCTCCTACGAGCAGTACTTC.

This clone has a single count. V gene TRBV7-2 combines with J gene TRBJ1-5, with unresolved D. The CDR3 covers 15 residues. Trimming removed 4 bases from V and 3 bases from J, with 13 bases in between. The germline CDR1 and CDR2 sequences are SGHTA and FQGNSA. DNA for the CDR3: TGTGCCAGCAGCTCTAACTCGGGGTACAATCAGCCCCAGCATTTT. It encodes CASSSNSGYNQPQHF.

This chain links TRBV5-1 with TRBJ2-5, with 7 bases that match TRBD2. The CDR3 sequence is 16 residues long. The V gene end was trimmed by 0 bases and the J gene end by 1 base; junction bases not matched to a gene: 6. Germline V gene lookup returns CDR1 SGHRS and CDR2 YFSETQ. CDR3 sequence: CASSLEIGLVQETQYF. CDR3 in DNA: TGCGCCAGCAGCTTGGAGATAGGACTAGTCCAAGAGACCCAGTACTTC.

This clone was counted a single time. The rearrangement uses TRBV6-5 and TRBJ1-5; the match to TRBD1 covers 7 bases. Germline V gives CDR1 MNHEY, CDR2 SVGAGI. V lost 6 bases and J lost 3; bases outside the gene matches: 5. The CDR3 is 14 residues long. CDR3 sequence: CASRGGQFNQPQHF. The CDR3 DNA is TGTGCCAGCAGAGGGGGACAGTTCAATCAGCCCCAGCATTTT.

This clone was observed a single time. This rearrangement joins TRBV5-1 to TRBJ1-1; 7 bases fit TRBD1. CDR3 length: 13 amino acids. V shed 8 bases and J 1 base; nucleotides not matched to a gene: 5. Germline assignment: CDR1 SGHRS and CDR2 YFSETQ. This chain's CDR3 is CASHGQENTEAFF. The CDR3 bases are TGCGCCAGTCACGGACAGGAGAACACTGAAGCTTTCTTT.

V is TRBV6-5 and J is TRBJ1-1; 7 bases align to TRBD1. V shed 6 bases and J 6 bases; nucleotides not matched to a gene: 1. The germline V gene encodes CDR1 MNHEY and CDR2 SVGAGI. The CDR3 is made up of 11 amino acids. CDR3: CASRGGAEAFF. The CDR3 nucleotides are TGTGCCAGCAGAGGGGGCGCTGAAGCTTTCTTT.

J is TRBJ1-5 and V is TRBV1. TRBV1 corresponds to a pseudogene. The CDR3 has 17 amino acids. The chain's CDR3 is CTSSQRLGTYVYQPQHF. In DNA, the CDR3 is TGCACCAGCAGCCAACGCCTAGGGACTTACGTTTATCAGCCCCAGCATTTT.

V is TRBV7-2 and J is TRBJ1-4; no firm D call. Between the trimmed V and J ends, which lost 4 bases and 3 bases, there was a span of 6 bases. The CDR3 is 13 amino acids. Germline V gene sequence: CDR1 SGHTA, CDR2 FQGNSA. The CDR3 region has the DNA TGTGCCAGCAGCTCAGAGGCTAATGAAAAACTGTTTTTT. Its translation is CASSSEANEKLFF.

This chain uses TRBV5-4 with TRBJ1-4; 10 bases fit TRBD1. This CDR3 has 16 amino acids. Germline assignment: CDR1 SGHNT and CDR2 YYREEE (reference sequence). V shed 4 bases, J shed 5 bases, and the junction held 8 bases outside the gene matches. The CDR3 reads CASSRNPGQGNEKLFF. Written as DNA, the CDR3 is TGTGCCAGCAGCCGAAATCCGGGACAGGGGAATGAAAAACTGTTTTTT.

This chain links TRBV6-6 with TRBJ1-5, with a tentative D call TRBD1 (6 bases). The CDR3 sequence is 14 residues long. From germline, CDR1 is MNHNY and CDR2 SVGAGI (reference sequence). V dropped 6 bases and J dropped 0 bases, with 9 bases sitting between them. The CDR3 here is CASRQGNSNQPQHF. CDR3 nucleotides: TGTGCCAGCAGACAGGGCAATAGCAATCAGCCCCAGCATTTT.

V and J are TRBV19 and TRBJ2-5; 7 bases line up with TRBD1. CDR1 is LNHDA, CDR2 SQIVND, per germline (reference sequence). The V and J ends lost 6 bases and 4 bases, in that order; junction bases with no gene match: 8. This CDR3 has 14 residues. CDR3 in DNA: TGTGCCAGTAGGGAGACAGGGTGGAGAGAGACCCAGTACTTC. This sequence encodes CASRETGWRETQYF.

This sequence joins TRBV28 and TRBJ1-3; no definite D call. The CDR3 has 16 residues. Trimming left V 2 bases short and J 0 bases short, with 11 bases between. The germline gives CDR1 MDHEN, CDR2 SYDVKM. CDR3 residues: CASSLDAGSSGNTIYF. CDR3 bases: TGTGCCAGCAGTTTAGACGCGGGGAGCTCTGGAAACACCATATATTTT.

The V call is TRBV7-2, the J call TRBJ1-2; D is unclear. The germline V and J ends were trimmed by 1 base and 2 bases, with 5 bases remaining between them. The CDR3 has 13 residues. Per germline, CDR1 SGHTA and CDR2 FQGNSA. The CDR3 spells CASSLGGNYGYTF. The CDR3 nucleotides are TGTGCCAGCAGCTTAGGAGGGAACTATGGCTACACCTTC.

The chain links TRBV19 to TRBJ1-2; TRBD1 aligns across 9 bases. The V and J ends lost 5 bases and 2 bases, in that order; junction bases with no gene match: 3. The germline gives CDR1 LNHDA, CDR2 SQIVND (reference sequence). CDR3 length equals 14 residues. CDR3 DNA: TGTGCCAGTAGTCGGGACAGGGTAAACTATGGCTACACCTTC. It encodes CASSRDRVNYGYTF. Filled out from reference TRBV19 and TRBJ1-2, the complete variable domain reads DGGITQSPKYLFRKEGQNVTLSCEQNLNHDAMYWYRQDPGQGLRLIYYSQIVNDFQKGDIAEGYSVSREKKESFPLTVTSAQKNPTAFYLCASSRDRVNYGYTFGSGTRLTVV.

This chain joins TRBV4-1 and TRBJ1-5, with 9 nucleotides matching TRBD1. The CDR3 totals 17 residues. V dropped 3 bases and J dropped 6; count of bases not matched to a gene: 12. Germline V CDR1 and CDR2: MGHRA, YSYEKL. CDR3 nucleotide sequence: TGCGCCAGCAGCCAGGCTATCCTGACAGGGGGAGGTCAGCCCCAGCATTTT. Amino acids: CASSQAILTGGGQPQHF.

V and J are TRBV7-2 and TRBJ2-1; D not resolved. There are 12 residues in the CDR3. Germline CDR1 SGHTA, CDR2 FQGNSA. V was pared by 2 bases and J by 7 bases, with 6 bases between. DNA of the CDR3: TGTGCCAGCAGCTTATTGAGGAATGAGCAGTTCTTC. Its protein is CASSLLRNEQFF.

V usage is TRBV5-1 and J usage is TRBJ1-2; the match to TRBD1 covers 8 bases. With V trimmed by 4 bases and J by 4 bases, 3 bases remained unmatched. CDR1 is SGHRS, CDR2 YFSETQ, per germline. The CDR3 totals 13 residues. In DNA, the CDR3 is TGCGCCAGCAGCAATACAGGGGGCTATGGCTACACCTTC. It specifies CASSNTGGYGYTF.

The gene calls are TRBV27 and TRBJ1-1, with 7 bases aligning to TRBD1. The CDR3 has 17 amino acids. CDR1 and CDR2 from the germline V gene are MNHEY and SMNVEV (reference sequence). V shed 0 bases and J 5 bases; nucleotides not matched to a gene: 12. The CDR3 sequence is CASSLSVQGIIGTEAFF. CDR3 DNA: TGTGCCAGCAGTTTATCGGTACAGGGGATAATAGGGACTGAAGCTTTCTTT.

The rearrangement joins TRBV11-1 to TRBJ2-5, with D tentatively TRBD1 (6 bases). Germline V lookup: CDR1 SGHAT, CDR2 FQDESV (reference sequence). V was clipped by 4 bases and J by 1 base, with 16 bases between them. CDR3 length equals 16 residues. Here the CDR3 DNA reads TGTGCCAGCAGCTCCGTTACAAGGACAGTCCAAGAGACCCAGTACTTC. Residues: CASSSVTRTVQETQYF.

The rearrangement links TRBV19 to TRBJ1-1, with 8 positions matching TRBD1. This CDR3 region has 15 residues. The germline CDR1 and CDR2 sequences are LNHDA and SQIVND (reference sequence). V lost 1 base, J lost 4 bases, and 5 bases stayed unmatched. CDR3 sequence (DNA): TGTGCCAGTAGTATAGCAGGGGGCTTGACCACTGAAGCTTTCTTT. Residues: CASSIAGGLTTEAFF.

This clone is a singleton in its sample. This chain uses TRBV3-1 (or the pseudogene TRBV3-2) with TRBJ1-2; TRBD1 agrees at 9 bases. Germline assignment: CDR1 LGHDT and CDR2 YNNKEL (reference sequence). CDR3 size: 15 residues. The trim removed 0 bases at V and 8 bases at J, leaving 7 bases unmatched. The CDR3 coding sequence is TGTGCCAGCAGCCAAGATCGGACAGGGGCAGGAGGCTACACCTTC. Translated, it gives CASSQDRTGAGGYTF.

The rearrangement joins TRBV5-6 to TRBJ2-7; D not resolved. Germline CDR1 SGHDT, CDR2 YYEEEE. The CDR3 covers 13 residues. V lost 1 base, J lost 2 bases, and 7 bases lay in between. The CDR3 nucleotides are TGTGCCAGCAGCTTGTACAGAACCTACGAGCAGTACTTC. This translates into CASSLYRTYEQYF.

The CDR3 loop is CSVRGTGYYGYTF. The CDR3 bases are TGCAGCGTTCGAGGGACAGGGTACTATGGCTACACCTTC. J is TRBJ1-2 and V is TRBV29-1, with TRBD1 matching over 9 bases. This CDR3 region has 13 residues. V lost 5 bases, J lost 3 bases, and 4 bases stayed unmatched. Germline V gives CDR1 SQVTM, CDR2 ANQGSEA.

J is TRBJ2-3 and V is TRBV6-2 or TRBV6-3; 8 nucleotides agree with TRBD1. V was pared by 6 bases and J by 5 bases, with 16 bases of the junction left unmatched. Germline V gene data show CDR1 as MNHEY and CDR2 as SVGEGT. The CDR3 runs 17 residues. The CDR3 DNA reads as TGTGCCAGCAGCAACCCCCCAAGGACAGGGATAGGAGATACGCAGTATTTT. Translation gives CASSNPPRTGIGDTQYF.

This chain uses TRBV2 with TRBJ1-4; TRBD1 aligns across 8 bases. The V gene end was trimmed by 6 bases and the J gene end by 8 bases; junction bases not matched to a gene: 8. Germline assignment: CDR1 SNHLY and CDR2 FYNNEI. The length of the CDR3 is 14 residues. The DNA for the CDR3 is TGTGCCAGCAGGACAGGGGCCGGGGGGGAAAAACTGTTTTTT. It yields the protein CASRTGAGGEKLFF.

The J gene is TRBJ2-7, the V gene TRBV5-1; 11 bases are shared with TRBD1. The CDR3 loop spans 15 amino acids. J lost 7 bases, V lost 0 bases, and 6 bases had no gene match. Germline V gives CDR1 SGHRS, CDR2 YFSETQ. CDR3 DNA sequence: TGCGCCAGCAGCTTGGGAGGACAGGGGGCAGAAGAGCAGTACTTC. This encodes CASSLGGQGAEEQYF.